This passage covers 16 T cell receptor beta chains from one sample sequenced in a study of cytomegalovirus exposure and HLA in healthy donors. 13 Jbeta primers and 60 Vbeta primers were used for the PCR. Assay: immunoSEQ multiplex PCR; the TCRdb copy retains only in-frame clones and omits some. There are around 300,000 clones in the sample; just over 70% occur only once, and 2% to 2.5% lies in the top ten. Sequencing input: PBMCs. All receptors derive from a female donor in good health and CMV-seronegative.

The CDR3 nucleotides are TGCGCCAGCAGCCTTCAATTCTCCAGGGTGGAGGGCACTGAAGCTTTCTTT. This translates into CASSLQFSRVEGTEAFF. This sequence joins TRBV5-1 and TRBJ1-1; weak D call: TRBD1 (5 bases). Germline V gene lookup returns CDR1 SGHRS and CDR2 YFSETQ. Trimming cost V 4 bases and J 4 bases, with 23 bases left between them. This CDR3 comprises 17 residues.

The CDR3 protein is CASSSIKRGKTNEQFF. The CDR3 region has the DNA TGTGCCAGCAGCTCGATCAAGCGGGGAAAAACCAATGAGCAGTTCTTC. V and J are TRBV7-9 and TRBJ2-1, with 7 positions matching TRBD2. Germline V gene sequence: CDR1 SEHNR, CDR2 FQNEAQ (reference sequence). CDR3 size: 16 residues. V lost 4 bases, J lost 6 bases, and 12 bases stayed unmatched. The full variable domain, rest sourced from reference TRBV7-9 and TRBJ2-1, is DTGVSQNPRHKITKRGQNVTFRCDPISEHNRLYWYRQTLGQGPEFLTYFQNEAQLEKSRLLSDRFSAERPKGSFSTLEIQRTEQGDSAMYLCASSSIKRGKTNEQFFGPGTRLTVL.

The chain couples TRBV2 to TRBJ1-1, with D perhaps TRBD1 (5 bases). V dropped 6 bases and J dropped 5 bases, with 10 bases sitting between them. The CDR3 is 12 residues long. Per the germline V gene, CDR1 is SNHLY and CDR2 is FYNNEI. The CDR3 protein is CASRSGGTEAFF. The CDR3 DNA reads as TGTGCCAGCAGGAGCGGGGGGACTGAAGCTTTCTTT.

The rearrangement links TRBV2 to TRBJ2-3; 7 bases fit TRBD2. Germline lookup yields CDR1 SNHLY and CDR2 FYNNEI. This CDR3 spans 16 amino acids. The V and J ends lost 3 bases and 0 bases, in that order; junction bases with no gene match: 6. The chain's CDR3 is CASSDPSGASTDTQYF. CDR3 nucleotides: TGTGCCAGCAGTGATCCTAGCGGAGCTAGCACAGATACGCAGTATTTT.

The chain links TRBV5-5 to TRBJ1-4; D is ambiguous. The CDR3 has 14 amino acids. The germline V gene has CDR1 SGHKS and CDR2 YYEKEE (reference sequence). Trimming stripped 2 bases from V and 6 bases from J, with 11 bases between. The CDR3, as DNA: TGTGCCAGCAGCTTCCGATCGCGTGATGAAAAACTGTTTTTT. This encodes CASSFRSRDEKLFF.

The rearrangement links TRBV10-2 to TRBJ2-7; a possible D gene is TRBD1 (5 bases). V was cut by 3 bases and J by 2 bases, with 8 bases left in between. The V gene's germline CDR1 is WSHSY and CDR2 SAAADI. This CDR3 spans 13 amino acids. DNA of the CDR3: TGCGCCAGCAGTGACAGGGCCCCCTACGAGCAGTACTTC. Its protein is CASSDRAPYEQYF.

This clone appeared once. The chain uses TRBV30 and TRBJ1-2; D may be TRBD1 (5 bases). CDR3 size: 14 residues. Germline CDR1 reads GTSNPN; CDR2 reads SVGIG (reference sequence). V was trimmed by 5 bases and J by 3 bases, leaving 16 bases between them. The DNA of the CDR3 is TGTGCCTGGGTGGTAGGGGAGGACTACTATGGCTACACCTTC. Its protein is CAWVVGEDYYGYTF.

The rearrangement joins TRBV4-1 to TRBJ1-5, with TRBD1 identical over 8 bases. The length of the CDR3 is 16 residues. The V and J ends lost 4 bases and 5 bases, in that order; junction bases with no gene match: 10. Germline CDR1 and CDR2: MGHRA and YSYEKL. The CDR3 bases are TGCGCCAGCAGCCGGCAGGACAGGGCCGGCGATCAGCCCCAGCATTTT. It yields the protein CASSRQDRAGDQPQHF.

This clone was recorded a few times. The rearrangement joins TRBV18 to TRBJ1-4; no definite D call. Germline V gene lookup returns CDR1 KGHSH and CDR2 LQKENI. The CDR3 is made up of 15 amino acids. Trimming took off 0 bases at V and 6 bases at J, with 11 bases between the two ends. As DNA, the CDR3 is TGTGCCAGCTCACCACCGGATCGGGGAGATGAAAAACTGTTTTTT. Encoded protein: CASSPPDRGDEKLFF.

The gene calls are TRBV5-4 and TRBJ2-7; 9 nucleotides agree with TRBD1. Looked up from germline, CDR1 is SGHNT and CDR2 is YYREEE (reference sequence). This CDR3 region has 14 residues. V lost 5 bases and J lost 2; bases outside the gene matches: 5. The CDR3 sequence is CASRRTGGTYEQYF. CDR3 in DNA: TGTGCCAGCAGACGAACAGGGGGCACCTACGAGCAGTACTTC. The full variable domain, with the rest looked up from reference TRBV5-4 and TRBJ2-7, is ETGVTQSPTHLIKTRGQQVTLRCSSQSGHNTVSWYQQALGQGPQFIFQYYREEENGRGNFPPRFSGLQFPNYSSELNVNALELDDSALYLCASRRTGGTYEQYFGPGTRLTVT.

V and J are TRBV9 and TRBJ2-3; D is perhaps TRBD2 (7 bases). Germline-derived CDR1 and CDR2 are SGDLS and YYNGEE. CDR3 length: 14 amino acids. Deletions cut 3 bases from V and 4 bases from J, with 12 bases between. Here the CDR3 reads CASSAEGGADTQYF. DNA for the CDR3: TGTGCCAGCAGCGCCGAAGGGGGGGCAGATACGCAGTATTTT.

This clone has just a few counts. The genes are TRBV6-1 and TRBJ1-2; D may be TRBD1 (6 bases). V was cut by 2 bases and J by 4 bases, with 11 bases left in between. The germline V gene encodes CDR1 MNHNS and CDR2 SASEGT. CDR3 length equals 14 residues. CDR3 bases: TGTGCCAGCAGTGAACCAGGGGCCCTCTATGGCTACACCTTC. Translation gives CASSEPGALYGYTF.

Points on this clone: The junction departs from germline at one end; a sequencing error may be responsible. The CDR3 DNA follows: TGTTCCAGCAGCTTAGGGGACAGGACTGAAGCTTTCTTT. Residues: CSSSLGDRTEAFF. The chain carries TRBV7-9 and TRBJ1-1; TRBD1 matches at 8 bases. The CDR3 is 13 residues long. In germline, CDR1 is SEHNR, CDR2 FQNEAQ (reference sequence).

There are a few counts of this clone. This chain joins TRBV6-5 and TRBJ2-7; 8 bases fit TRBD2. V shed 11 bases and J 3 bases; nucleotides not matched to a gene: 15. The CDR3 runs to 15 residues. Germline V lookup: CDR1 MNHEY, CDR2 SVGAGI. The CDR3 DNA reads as TGTGCCTCGCGGCTAGCGGGTGGAGGGGTCTACGAGCAGTACTTC. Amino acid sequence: CASRLAGGGVYEQYF.

CDR3 residues: CASGGQGARGYTF. In nucleotides, the CDR3 is TGTGCCAGCGGAGGACAGGGGGCAAGGGGCTACACCTTC. The chain has TRBV13 and TRBJ1-2; 11 bases line up with TRBD1. The J segment lost 8 bases and the V segment lost 8 bases, leaving 7 bases of the junction unmatched. The germline CDR1 and CDR2 sequences are PRHDT and FYEKMQ (reference sequence). The CDR3 consists of 13 residues.

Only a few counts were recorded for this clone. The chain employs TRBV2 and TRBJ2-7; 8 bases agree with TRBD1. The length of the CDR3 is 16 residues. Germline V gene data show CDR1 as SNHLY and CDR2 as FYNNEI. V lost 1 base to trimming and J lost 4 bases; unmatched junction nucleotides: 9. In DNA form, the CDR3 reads TGTGCCAGCAGTGAAGGGGGCGCAGGGGGCGATTACGAGCAGTACTTC. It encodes CASSEGGAGGDYEQYF.